This is a list of T cell receptor beta chains from one sample in a study of cytomegalovirus exposure and HLA in healthy donors. Libraries were prepared by immunoSEQ multiplex PCR; TCRdb keeps only in-frame clonotypes and omits some of them. The sample carries 150,000 or so clones, roughly 80% recorded once. The source material was PBMCs. The receptors shown here come from a middle-aged woman in good health and CMV-seronegative. Both conserved end residues are part of each CDR3. The D gene is left open where the match is weak. The listing skips clone size in some rows; elsewhere it reads once, few, many or a size class.

d_gene | j_gene | v_gene | abundance | len | CDR3aa | CDR3nt
TRBD1 | TRBJ1-4 | TRBV9 | - | 15 | CASSVAGTGREKLFF | TGTGCCAGCAGCGTGGCCGGGACAGGGCGCGAAAAACTGTTTTTT
TRBD1 | TRBJ2-5 | TRBV7-8 | few | 16 | CASSFTGPRTGETQYF | TGTGCCAGCAGCTTTACCGGGCCGCGGACAGGAGAGACCCAGTACTTC
TRBD1 | TRBJ1-2 | TRBV7-3 | - | 13 | CASSRQGRDGYTF | TGTGCCAGCAGCAGACAGGGAAGGGACGGCTACACCTTC
- | TRBJ1-1 | TRBV5-1 | - | 14 | CASSSGAGAREAFF | TGCGCCAGCAGCTCTGGGGCGGGGGCTCGGGAAGCTTTCTTT
- | TRBJ2-4 | TRBV11-3 | few | 15 | CASESRALAKNSQYF | TGTGCCAGCGAGTCCCGAGCGCTAGCCAAAAACAGTCAGTACTTC
- | TRBJ2-7 | TRBV5-8 | - | 14 | CASNSGTRSYEQYF | TGTGCCAGCAACTCCGGGACACGCTCCTACGAGCAGTACTTC
TRBD1 | TRBJ1-1 | TRBV5-6 | - | 16 | CASSLTTGAANTEAFF | TGTGCCAGCAGCTTAACCACAGGGGCTGCGAACACTGAAGCTTTCTTT
TRBD1 | TRBJ2-3 | TRBV6-1 | - | 14 | CASRMTGGGDTQYF | TGTGCCAGCAGAATGACAGGGGGCGGAGATACGCAGTATTTT
- | TRBJ2-1 | TRBV27 | - | 14 | CASSLRTDGNEQFF | TGTGCCAGCAGTTTACGGACAGACGGAAATGAGCAGTTCTTC
- | TRBJ1-2 | TRBV28 | - | 12 | CASRGLGYGYTF | TGTGCCAGCAGGGGGCTGGGTTATGGCTACACCTTC
- | TRBJ2-3 | TRBV29-1 | - | 14 | CSVGVAKGTDTQYF | TGCAGCGTTGGGGTAGCTAAGGGCACAGATACGCAGTATTTT
TRBD1 | TRBJ1-4 | TRBV28 | - | 13 | CATCRGPNEKLFF | TGTGCCACCTGTAGGGGGCCTAATGAAAAACTGTTTTTT
- | TRBJ1-1 | TRBV11-3 | - | 12 | CASSLQGNEAFF | TGTGCCAGCAGCTTGCAGGGGAATGAAGCTTTCTTT
- | TRBJ2-1 | TRBV19 | - | 13 | CASSALLTTEQFF | TGTGCCAGTTCGGCCCTCCTAACTACTGAGCAGTTCTTC
TRBD1 | TRBJ2-7 | TRBV28 | - | 14 | CASIRTGQRYEQYF | TGTGCCAGCATTCGGACAGGCCAACGCTACGAGCAGTACTTC
TRBD2 | TRBJ2-1 | TRBV19 | - | 18 | CASRSGTSGGPRYNEQFF | TGTGCCAGTAGATCTGGGACTAGCGGGGGCCCAAGATACAATGAGCAGTTCTTC
- | TRBJ1-6 | TRBV27 | - | 14 | CASSFSQNNSPLHF | TGTGCCAGCAGTTTCTCGCAGAATAATTCACCCCTCCACTTT
- | TRBJ2-1 | TRBV10-3 | - | 14 | CAITRDMGYNEQFF | TGTGCCATTACCCGGGACATGGGCTACAATGAGCAGTTCTTC
- | TRBJ2-1 | TRBV6-6 | - | 15 | CASSDTGQPYNEQFF | TGTGCCAGCAGTGACACCGGACAGCCGTACAATGAGCAGTTCTTC
TRBD1 | TRBJ1-3 | TRBV11-3 | - | 18 | CASSLPYSGGPPGNTIYF | TGTGCCAGCAGCTTACCATACTCAGGGGGCCCTCCTGGAAACACCATATATTTT
TRBD1 | TRBJ2-7 | TRBV18 | - | 16 | CASSPPSGQGVNEQYF | TGTGCCAGCTCACCACCTTCGGGACAGGGGGTCAACGAGCAGTACTTC
- | TRBJ2-1 | TRBV19 | - | 13 | CASRRQAVDEQFF | TGTGCCAGTAGACGACAGGCGGTCGATGAGCAGTTCTTC